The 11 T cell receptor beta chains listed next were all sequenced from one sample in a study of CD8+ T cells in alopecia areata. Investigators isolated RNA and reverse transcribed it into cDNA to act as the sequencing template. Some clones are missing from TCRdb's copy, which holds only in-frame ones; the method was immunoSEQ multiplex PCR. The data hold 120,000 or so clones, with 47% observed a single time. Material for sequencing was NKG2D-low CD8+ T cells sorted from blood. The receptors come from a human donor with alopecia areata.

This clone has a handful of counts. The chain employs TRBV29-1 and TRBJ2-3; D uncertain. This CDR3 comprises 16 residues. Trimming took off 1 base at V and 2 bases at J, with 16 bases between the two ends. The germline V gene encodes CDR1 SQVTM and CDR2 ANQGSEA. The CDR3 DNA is TGCAGCGTTGAAGGGTTTTGGGGAAGGCCCACAGATACGCAGTATTTT. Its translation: CSVEGFWGRPTDTQYF.

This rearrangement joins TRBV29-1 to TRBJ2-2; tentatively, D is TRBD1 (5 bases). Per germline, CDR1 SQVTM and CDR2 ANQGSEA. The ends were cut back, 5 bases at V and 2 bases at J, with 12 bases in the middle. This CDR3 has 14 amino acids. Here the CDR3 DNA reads TGCAGCGTTCCTGGGGCAGCTAACACCGGGGAGCTGTTTTTT. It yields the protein CSVPGAANTGELFF.

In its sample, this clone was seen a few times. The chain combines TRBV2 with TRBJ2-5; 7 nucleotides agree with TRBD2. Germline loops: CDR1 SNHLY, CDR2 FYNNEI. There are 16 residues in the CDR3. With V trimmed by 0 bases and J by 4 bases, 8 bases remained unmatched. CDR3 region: CASSEAGLLAVETQYF. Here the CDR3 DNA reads TGTGCCAGCAGTGAAGCGGGATTGCTAGCGGTAGAGACCCAGTACTTC. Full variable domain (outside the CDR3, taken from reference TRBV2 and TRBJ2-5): EPEVTQTPSHQVTQMGQEVILRCVPISNHLYFYWYRQILGQKVEFLVSFYNNEISEKSEIFDDQFSVERPDGSNFTLKIRSTKLEDSAMYFCASSEAGLLAVETQYFGPGTRLLVL.

As DNA, the CDR3 is TGTGCCTGGGGAGGACAGCCCAATCAGCCCCAGCATTTT. Encoded protein: CAWGGQPNQPQHF. J is TRBJ1-5 and V is TRBV30; tentatively, D is TRBD1 (6 bases). This CDR3 has 13 amino acids. The V gene's germline CDR1 is GTSNPN and CDR2 SVGIG (reference sequence). Trimming pared 5 bases from V and 3 bases from J, leaving 11 bases between.

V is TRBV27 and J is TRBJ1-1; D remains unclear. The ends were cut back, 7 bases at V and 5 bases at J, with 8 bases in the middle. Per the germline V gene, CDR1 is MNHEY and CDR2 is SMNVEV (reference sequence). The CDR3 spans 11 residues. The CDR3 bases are TGTGCCAGCATTACCATGACTGAAGCTTTCTTT. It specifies CASITMTEAFF.

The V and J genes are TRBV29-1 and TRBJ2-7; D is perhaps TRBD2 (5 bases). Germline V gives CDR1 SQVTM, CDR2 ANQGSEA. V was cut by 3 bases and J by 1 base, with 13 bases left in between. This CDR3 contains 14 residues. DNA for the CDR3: TGCAGCGTTGATGATCCCGAGGGATCCTACGAGCAGTACTTC. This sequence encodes CSVDDPEGSYEQYF.

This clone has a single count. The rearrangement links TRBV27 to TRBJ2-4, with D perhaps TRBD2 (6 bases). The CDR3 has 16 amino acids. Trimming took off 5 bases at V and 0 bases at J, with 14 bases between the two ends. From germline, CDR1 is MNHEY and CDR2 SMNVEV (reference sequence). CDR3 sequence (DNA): TGTGCCAGCAGTGGGTCCCCAGCGGGAGCCAAAAACATTCAGTACTTC. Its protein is CASSGSPAGAKNIQYF.

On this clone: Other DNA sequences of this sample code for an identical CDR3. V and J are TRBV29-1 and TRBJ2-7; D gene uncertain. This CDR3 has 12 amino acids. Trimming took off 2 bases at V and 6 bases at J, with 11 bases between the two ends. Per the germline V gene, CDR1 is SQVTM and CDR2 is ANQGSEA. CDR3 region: CSVEKGLGEQYF. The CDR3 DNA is TGCAGCGTTGAAAAGGGCTTGGGCGAGCAGTACTTC.

The DNA for the CDR3 is TGTGCCTGTTACGGACTAGCGGGAGACTACGAGCAGTACTTC. Its translation is CACYGLAGDYEQYF. The chain recombines TRBV30 with TRBJ2-7; 13 bases line up with TRBD2. The CDR3 loop spans 14 amino acids. From germline, CDR1 is GTSNPN and CDR2 SVGIG (reference sequence). With 6 bases clipped from V and 3 bases from J, the junction kept 5 bases outside the gene matches.

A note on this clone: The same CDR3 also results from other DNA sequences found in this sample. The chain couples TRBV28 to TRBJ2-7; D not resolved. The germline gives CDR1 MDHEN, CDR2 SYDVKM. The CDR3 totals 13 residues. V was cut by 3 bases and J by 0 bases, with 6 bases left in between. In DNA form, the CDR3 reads TGTGCCAGCAGTTTCGGTAGCTCCTACGAGCAGTACTTC. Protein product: CASSFGSSYEQYF.

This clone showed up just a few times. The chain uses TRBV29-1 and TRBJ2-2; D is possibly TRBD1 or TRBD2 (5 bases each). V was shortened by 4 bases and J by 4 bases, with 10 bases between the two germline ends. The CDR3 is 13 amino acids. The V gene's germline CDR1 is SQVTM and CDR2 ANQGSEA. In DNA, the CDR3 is TGCAGCGTTGTTGTGGGGGTCACCGGGGAGCTGTTTTTT. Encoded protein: CSVVVGVTGELFF.